The TCR beta chain described here comes from a study of cytomegalovirus exposure and HLA in healthy donors. Notes on the study in general: In the analysis, some V segments, TRBV6-2 and TRBV6-3 included, were excluded as indistinguishable. Relative to equally common others, HLA-associated TCR beta chains showed greater clonal expansion in a later analysis. Most of the TCR beta V segments (in an earlier analysis) were productive either about 87% or about 30% of the time.

Amplification used 60 Vbeta primers and 13 Jbeta primers. Method: immunoSEQ multiplex PCR; TCRdb's copy keeps in-frame clones and lacks some. This table has roughly 110,000 clones, 65% to 85% appearing once. Whereas donors were nominally healthy upon sampling, unrecorded immune exposures were probable. About this clone itself: Its antigen is as yet unknown.

The length of the CDR3 is 14 residues. In germline, CDR1 is SGDLS, CDR2 YYNGEE. J lost 9 bases, V lost 3 bases, and 11 bases had no gene match. The specimen sequenced was PBMCs. The genes are TRBV9 and TRBJ2-5; TRBD2 matches 7 bases. The receptor was isolated from a man aged 30 to 45 in good health and CMV-seronegative. CDR3 sequence reads: CASSGTSEKRAQYF. The CDR3 region has the DNA TGTGCCAGCAGCGGAACTAGCGAGAAGAGGGCCCAGTACTTC.